This TCR beta chain was captured in a study of blood T cell repertoires in COVID-19 (dated by TCRdb to 2018 to 2021). Study-level background: The collaborator samples originated in the United States, Italy and Spain and spanned the acute and convalescent phases of COVID-19. Where HLA class I and class II types were available, the types were taken from metadata supplied by the sample provider, not from assay-based typing. A de-identified subject ID, COVID-19 status, age in years and sex were almost always included in the sample metadata. Subjects who had been exposed to COVID-19, were actively infected with it, or had recovered from it provided the deeply sampled blood TCRbeta repertoires that made up the dataset. The samples were drawn from the first 160 participants of the ongoing ImmuneRACE study and from 950 to 1,500 subjects provided by 6 global collaborators. A freely available public database, intended as a resource for researchers studying the immune response to SARS-CoV-2, is where the repertoires were released. The prospective study material was composed of cDNA or gDNA derived from T cells, B-cell-depleted T cells, or PBMCs. General conclusions and limits of the study: Clinical and demographic metadata were provided uncurated, with the amount varying by source and participant.

TCRbeta CDR3 regions were amplified from genomic DNA using the immunoSEQ Assay, a bias-controlled multiplex PCR. The authors' pipeline ran thus. The number of nucleated cells in each sample was estimated by amplification of reference gene primers within the assay. To quantify the absolute abundance of each unique TCRbeta CDR3 rearrangement, sequence reads were collapsed and filtered. For each sample, productive Simpson clonality was calculated as the square root of Simpson's diversity index over productive rearrangements. TCRdb stores this immuneACCESS table with in-frame sequences only. Part of the clones is absent; in the studies checked, under half of the shortfall reflects unresolved V genes, and no reason is known for the rest. V and J calls and clone size are given by that table; D and trimming were obtained from the DNA. The sample yields about 89,000 clones; around four fifths were counted once. The ten biggest clones cover more than 9% of the sample.

From the cysteine up to the phenylalanine, the CDR3 has a length of 16 residues. The CDR3 DNA has 48 bases and is translated from base 1. Based on the germline V gene, the CDR1 and CDR2 sequences are MNHEY and SVGAGI. Ends trimmed: V by 4 bases, J by 0 bases; bases unmatched to a gene: 8. Comments on this clone: It lacks a known antigen. No base-level quality is on record; no much larger clone is a single base apart.

The collaborating institutions used their own protocols to collect whole blood in K2EDTA tubes. Collaborator samples were shipped for TCRbeta analysis as frozen whole blood, isolated PBMCs, or DNA extracted from either sample type. The rearrangement combines TRBV6-5 with TRBJ1-1, with 7 bases in between that match TRBD1. The sequencing sample was made of peripheral blood. The TCR sequence derives from an older man with acute or convalescent COVID-19. The CDR3 region: CASSSSPGQLNTEAFF. In nucleotides, the sequence is TGTGCCAGCAGTTCATCTCCGGGACAGCTGAACACTGAAGCTTTCTTT.